The clone carrying this T cell receptor (beta chain) was counted between two and nine times. Its antigen is as yet unknown. At least 3 on the Clinical Activity Score was recorded for ophthalmopathy patients, who also had NOSPECS grade at least 4 and duration under 3 months. Fresh peripheral blood, 8 to 10 ml, was the source of the PBMCs. Regions amplified from RNA transcripts were the TCR beta CDR3 regions. HTBI primers were the set used in a first-round RT-PCR of the TCR CDR3. In TCRdb, the multiplex PCR reads were re-called with MiXCR into one record per CDR3 protein. This repertoire shows 500,000 to 550,000 distinct CDR3 sequences, 15% to 20% found once; its top ten account for roughly 44%. This sample is part of a study of T cells in Graves' hyperthyroidism and ophthalmopathy. General study findings and limits: Stable hyperthyroidism was told apart from ophthalmopathy by a model built on 13 V-J features. Expanded thyroid clonotypes (above 0.001) were mostly also found in blood.

The CDR3 runs to 13 residues. V lost 3 bases and J 7 bases, leaving 13 bases between the germline ends. Germline CDR1 reads KGHSH; CDR2 reads LQKENI. This chain uses TRBV18 with TRBJ2-7; weak D call: TRBD1 (6 bases). The sequence came from a man in his forties or fifties with Graves' ophthalmopathy. Sequencing was performed on blood. The CDR3 region is CASSPTAQGEQYF. In DNA, the CDR3 is TGTGCCAGCTCACCGACCGCTCAGGGGGAGCAGTACTTC.